These T cell receptor beta chains were read from a single sample in a study of blood T cell repertoires in COVID-19. This table comes from immunoSEQ multiplex PCR, and its TCRdb copy is limited to in-frame clones, with some not included. The data contain around 150,000 clones, roughly nine tenths of them seen just once; the ten biggest clones take up around 4%. The source material was peripheral blood. The receptors stem from a woman aged 55-69 years with active or convalescent COVID-19. Each CDR3 is given with its conserved first and last residue.

V gene	J gene	CDR3 protein
TRBV11-2	TRBJ2-3	CASSLDFRWVSGGTDTQYF
TRBV5-1	TRBJ2-7	CASSLDSWFYEQYF
TRBV19	TRBJ2-2	CAGEESGELFF
TRBV3-1/TRBV3-2	TRBJ2-1	CASSDLAGGPREQFF
TRBV7-2	TRBJ2-1	CASSLSGGVYNEQFF
TRBV3-1/TRBV3-2	TRBJ2-3	CASSPGGGMDTQYF
TRBV18	TRBJ1-5	CASSLQGDNQPQHF
TRBV7-2	TRBJ2-5	CASSSPSVETQYF
TRBV5-4	TRBJ1-4	CASSLPDEKLFF
TRBV12-3/TRBV12-4	TRBJ2-5	CASSFDRVETQYF
TRBV5-5	TRBJ1-1	CASSAGGHTEAFF
TRBV5-6	TRBJ2-1	CASSPRGPSNEQFF
TRBV7-9	TRBJ1-2	CASSLRIGSGHPYGYTF
TRBV7-9	TRBJ1-2	CASSLAMGQGQVYTF
TRBV19	TRBJ1-1	CASRDSGGGTSEAFF
TRBV10-3	TRBJ2-7	CAISTTRDEQYF
TRBV6-2/TRBV6-3	TRBJ1-5	CASSSPGTGDALRQPQHF
TRBV30	TRBJ2-3	CAWSVWAGGSTDTQYF
TRBV13	TRBJ2-7	CASSPPGRAGQGRYEQYF
TRBV20-1	TRBJ2-3	CSASLTGSVPDTQYF
TRBV5-5	TRBJ2-7	CASSLAGGQSSYEQYF
TRBV4-1	TRBJ1-5	CASSQEEGSRNQPQHF
TRBV6-5	TRBJ1-1	CASSGQIKTEAFF
TRBV5-8	TRBJ2-5	CASSLKGSGGAGETQYF
TRBV7-9	TRBJ2-6	CASSRTGFSGANVLTF
TRBV28	TRBJ1-1	CASSLEDLNTEAFF
TRBV6-6	TRBJ2-1	CASSYSSVEQFF
TRBV4-1	TRBJ2-7	CASSQEPRTYEQYF
TRBV20-1	TRBJ2-1	CSPSGSSYNEQFF
TRBV6-4	TRBJ1-6	CASSRDNNSPLHF
TRBV12-3/TRBV12-4	TRBJ1-1	CASTRTGGTEAFF
TRBV6-5	TRBJ1-4	CASSDRQGFNEKLFF
TRBV5-6	TRBJ2-7	CASSTGTGYEQYF
TRBV10-3	TRBJ1-5	CAISESNRGSNQPQHF
TRBV6-1	TRBJ1-5	CASSEHWTGDQPQHF
TRBV6-2/TRBV6-3	TRBJ2-5	CASSYWGGGYLQETQYF
TRBV30	TRBJ2-2	CAWSSPGTLNTGELFF
TRBV6-5	TRBJ2-7	CASSSGDSSYEQYF
TRBV12-3/TRBV12-4	TRBJ2-5	CASSPGLRETQYF
TRBV7-2	TRBJ1-1	CASRLLREDTEAFF
TRBV27	TRBJ1-1	CASRLRFPNEAFF
TRBV7-2	TRBJ1-3	CASSLSVGAGNTIYF